This T cell receptor beta chain came from a study of T cells after yellow fever vaccination. TCRdb redid the calling of the 5' RACE reads with MiXCR, one entry per CDR3 protein. The data contain about 300,000 distinct CDR3 sequences, 7.5% to 9.5% of them singletons. A note on this clonotype: No antigen is known for it.

The germline V and J ends were trimmed by 5 bases and 4 bases, with 12 bases remaining between them. In germline, CDR1 is SGHTA, CDR2 FQGNSA. The CDR3 is 14 residues long. The study, taken as a whole, reports: Most primary-vaccination clones reappeared after the booster (less than 98% CD4, roughly 90% CD8).

The TCR sequence derives from a man younger than 35 who received the YFV17D yellow fever vaccine. The sample here was CD4+ T cells sorted from PBMCs, taken 5 days after the yellow fever booster vaccination. V is TRBV7-2 and J is TRBJ1-3; tentative D call: TRBD1 (6 bases). This CDR3 is CASSAGQRGNTIYF. As DNA, the CDR3 is TGTGCCAGCAGCGCCGGACAGAGAGGAAACACCATATATTTT.